This T cell receptor beta chain appears in the sequencing data of a study of lymphopenia after photon versus proton radiotherapy. Study results and caveats: A bigger post-nadir fall in TCR diversity correlated inversely with survival time in deceased patients. After the lymphocyte nadir, photon-treated repertoires showed oligoclonal expansion, especially of CD8+ Temra cells.

TCRdb keeps only in-frame clones here, not all; method: immunoSEQ multiplex PCR. The data contain approximately 40,000 clones, about 86% of them singletons. The germline V gene encodes CDR1 SGDLS and CDR2 YYNGEE. CDR3 length equals 16 residues. Trimming removed 0 bases from V and 3 bases from J, with 12 bases in between. About this clone itself: What it recognizes is unknown.

V gene TRBV9 combines with J gene TRBJ2-2; maybe TRBD2 (6 bases). The TCR comes from a woman aged 70-85 years with pancreatic cancer. Some clones in this sample may be carry-over from other donors' samples. The starting material was peripheral blood, obtained from a patient treated with proton-based radiotherapy. In DNA, the CDR3 is TGTGCCAGCAGCGTAGGTGGAGGGATTTACACCGGGGAGCTGTTTTTT. It specifies CASSVGGGIYTGELFF. Full variable domain (outside the CDR3, taken from reference TRBV9 and TRBJ2-2): DSGVTQTPKHLITATGQRVTLRCSPRSGDLSVYWYQQSLDQGLQFLIQYYNGEERAKGNILERFSAQQFPDLHSELNLSSLELGDSALYFCASSVGGGIYTGELFFGEGSRLTVL.